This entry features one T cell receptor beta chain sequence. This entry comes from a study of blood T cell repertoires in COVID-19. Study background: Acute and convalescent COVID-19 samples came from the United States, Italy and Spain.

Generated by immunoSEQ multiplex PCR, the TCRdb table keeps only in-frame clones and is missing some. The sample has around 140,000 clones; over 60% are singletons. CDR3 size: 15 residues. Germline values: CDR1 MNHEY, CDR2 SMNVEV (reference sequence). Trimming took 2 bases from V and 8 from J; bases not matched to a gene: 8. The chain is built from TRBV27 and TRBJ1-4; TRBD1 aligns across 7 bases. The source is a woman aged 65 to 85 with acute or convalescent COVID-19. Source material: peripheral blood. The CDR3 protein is CASSLRGTAEEKLFF. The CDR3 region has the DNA TGTGCCAGCAGTTTAAGGGGGACAGCCGAAGAAAAACTGTTTTTT. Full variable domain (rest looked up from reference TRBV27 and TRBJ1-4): EAQVTQNPRYLITVTGKKLTVTCSQNMNHEYMSWYRQDPGLGLRQIYYSMNVEVTDKGDVPEGYKVSRKEKRNFPLILESPSPNQTSLYFCASSLRGTAEEKLFFGSGTQLSVL.